The 29 T cell receptor beta chains given below trace back to one sample, sequenced in a study of blood T cell repertoires in COVID-19. Libraries were prepared by immunoSEQ multiplex PCR; TCRdb keeps only in-frame clonotypes and omits some of them. The top ten hold about 10% of the sample, which has more than 250,000 clones, under 90% seen once. The source material was PBMCs or T cells enriched from blood (not recorded which). These receptors all come from a woman younger than 30 who had recovered from COVID-19.

This clone was counted a single time. The V gene is TRBV6-1, the J gene TRBJ1-2; D uncertain. The CDR3 consists of 12 residues. The V end lost 2 bases, the J end lost 2 bases, and 3 bases lay between the germline ends. Looked up from germline, CDR1 is MNHNS and CDR2 is SASEGT. For the CDR3, the DNA is TGTGCCAGCAGTGAACAGAACTATGGCTACACCTTC. It encodes CASSEQNYGYTF.

This chain links TRBV18 with TRBJ1-1; no clear D gene. This CDR3 has 12 residues. CDR1 and CDR2 (germline): KGHSH, LQKENI. V lost 0 bases, J lost 8 bases, and 7 bases lay in between. The CDR3 bases are TGTGCCAGCTCACCACCAACTACCGAAGCTTTCTTT. This gives the protein CASSPPTTEAFF.

The V gene is TRBV3-1 (or the pseudogene TRBV3-2), the J gene TRBJ2-1; no definite D call. With 6 bases removed from V and 9 bases from J, the gap between germline ends came to 12 bases. The CDR3 is 12 amino acids. Per the germline V gene, CDR1 is LGHDT and CDR2 is YNNKEL (reference sequence). CDR3: CASRSNNLEQFF. Here the CDR3 DNA reads TGTGCCAGCAGGTCCAACAATCTTGAGCAGTTCTTC.

This CDR3 reads CASSLRGDTSNQPQHF. CDR3 sequence (DNA): TGTGCCAGCAGTTTAAGAGGGGACACCAGCAATCAGCCCCAGCATTTT. The rearrangement uses TRBV27 and TRBJ1-5; possibly TRBD1 for D (6 bases). Trimming took off 2 bases at V and 1 base at J, with 12 bases between the two ends. Germline CDR1 reads MNHEY; CDR2 reads SMNVEV (reference sequence). This CDR3 contains 16 residues.

CDR3 protein: CASSPGGTSITEQYF. CDR3 nucleotides: TGCGCCAGCAGCCCGGGGGGGACTAGCATTACCGAGCAGTACTTC. The J gene is TRBJ2-7, the V gene TRBV5-1; 9 positions match TRBD2. In germline, CDR1 is SGHRS, CDR2 YFSETQ. This CDR3 contains 15 residues. V shed 4 bases and J 6 bases; nucleotides not matched to a gene: 11.

This sequence joins TRBV30 and TRBJ1-6, with D unresolved. The germline gives CDR1 GTSNPN, CDR2 SVGIG (reference sequence). The V gene lost 4 bases and the J gene lost 7 bases, with 11 bases spanning the gap. The CDR3 totals 13 residues. CDR3 in amino acids: CAWNHGENSPLHF. CDR3 coding DNA: TGTGCCTGGAACCACGGTGAAAATTCACCCCTCCACTTT.

The chain is built from TRBV5-1 and TRBJ2-1; unclear D gene. V was cut by 2 bases and J by 4 bases, with 16 bases left in between. There are 16 residues in the CDR3. Germline V gene data show CDR1 as SGHRS and CDR2 as YFSETQ. The CDR3 loop is CASSFVTDSFYNEQFF. The CDR3 DNA is TGCGCCAGCAGCTTCGTGACTGACTCTTTTTACAATGAGCAGTTCTTC.

This clone was detected many times. V and J are TRBV2 and TRBJ1-1, with TRBD1 matching over 9 bases. The CDR3 length is 13 residues. Germline V gene sequence: CDR1 SNHLY, CDR2 FYNNEI. V was clipped by 7 bases and J by 10 bases; unmatched bases: 10. CDR3 bases: TGTGCCAGCAATGACAGGGGGGCGTCTCCAGCTTTCTTT. This gives the protein CASNDRGASPAFF.

The rearrangement links TRBV4-1 to TRBJ1-6; D is unclear. This CDR3 spans 14 amino acids. CDR1 is MGHRA and CDR2 is YSYEKL in the germline V gene. Trimming left V 4 bases short and J 8 bases short, with 12 bases between. CDR3 DNA sequence: TGCGCCAGCAGCCCCCAGGCGGGCGATTCACCCCTCCACTTT. Its protein product is CASSPQAGDSPLHF.

The rearrangement uses TRBV3-1 (or the pseudogene TRBV3-2) and TRBJ1-6; 9 bases map to TRBD1. The V segment lost 4 bases and the J segment 7 bases; nucleotides outside the gene matches: 5. This CDR3 has 15 residues. In germline, CDR1 is LGHDT, CDR2 YNNKEL (reference sequence). The CDR3 nucleotides read TGTGCCAGCAGCCCACAGGGGGCCGGGAATTCACCCCTCCACTTT. It specifies CASSPQGAGNSPLHF.

CDR3 residues: CAWSIGQGSDTQYF. The CDR3, as DNA: TGTGCCTGGAGTATCGGACAGGGGTCAGATACGCAGTATTTT. The chain couples TRBV30 to TRBJ2-3, with 9 bases matching TRBD1. J lost 4 bases, V lost 2 bases, and 4 bases had no gene match. The CDR3 loop spans 14 amino acids. CDR1 and CDR2 from the germline V gene are GTSNPN and SVGIG (reference sequence). Supplemented by reference TRBV30 and TRBJ2-3, the full variable domain reads SQTIHQWPATLVQPVGSPLSLECTVEGTSNPNLYWYRQAAGRGLQLLFYSVGIGQISSEVPQNLSASRPQDRQFILSSKKLLLSDSGFYLCAWSIGQGSDTQYFGPGTRLTVL.

This chain joins TRBV20-1 and TRBJ2-7, with D possibly matching TRBD2 (5 bases). The CDR3 runs to 11 residues. Germline CDR1 and CDR2: DFQATT and SNEGSKA (reference sequence). The V end was cut by 5 bases, the J end by 9 bases, with 14 bases between. CDR3 in DNA: TGCAGTGCTGGCCCAGGTGGAGGGCAGTACTTC. Amino acid sequence: CSAGPGGGQYF.

A single count supports this clone. Different DNA sequences within this sample yield the same CDR3. V gene TRBV3-1 (or the pseudogene TRBV3-2) combines with J gene TRBJ1-3; D is undetermined. V lost 3 bases and J lost 0, with 6 bases in between. CDR3 length equals 14 residues. CDR1 is LGHDT and CDR2 is YNNKEL in the germline V gene (reference sequence). The chain's CDR3 is CASSQGSSGNTIYF. For the CDR3, the DNA is TGTGCCAGCAGCCAGGGGAGCTCTGGAAACACCATATATTTT.

The chain joins TRBV7-2 to TRBJ1-1; D is uncertain. Trimming shortened V by 6 bases and J by 1 base, and 9 bases separated the two germline ends. Germline values: CDR1 SGHTA, CDR2 FQGNSA. The CDR3 spans 13 residues. CDR3 DNA sequence: TGTGCCAGCAGAGTGACGGGGAACACTGAAGCTTTCTTT. Translating gives CASRVTGNTEAFF.

The chain is built from TRBV2 and TRBJ1-4; 10 bases match TRBD1. The ends lost 6 bases at V and 8 bases at J; junction bases unmatched: 6. This CDR3 has 14 residues. CDR1 and CDR2 from the germline V gene are SNHLY and FYNNEI. In DNA, the CDR3 is TGTGCCAGCAGCAGCCCGGGACAGGGGGAAAAACTGTTTTTT. Protein product: CASSSPGQGEKLFF.

This clone has a handful of counts. The chain recombines TRBV6-4 with TRBJ1-5, with D unclear. The V end lost 4 bases, the J end lost 3 bases, and 7 bases lay between the germline ends. Germline assignment: CDR1 MRHNA and CDR2 SNTAGT. The CDR3 length is 13 residues. The CDR3 bases are TGTGCCAGCAGTGCCGGGGACAATCAGCCCCAGCATTTT. Translation gives CASSAGDNQPQHF.

The chain is built from TRBV30 and TRBJ1-2; D possibly corresponds to TRBD1 (5 bases). V lost 4 bases to trimming and J lost 7 bases, with 19 bases between them. The CDR3 is 14 residues long. Germline CDR1 reads GTSNPN; CDR2 reads SVGIG (reference sequence). The CDR3 loop reads CAWTPSRGFSGYTF. The CDR3 coding sequence is TGTGCCTGGACCCCTAGCCGGGGGTTCTCTGGCTACACCTTC. Using reference TRBV30 and TRBJ1-2 for the parts outside the CDR3, the full variable domain is SQTIHQWPATLVQPVGSPLSLECTVEGTSNPNLYWYRQAAGRGLQLLFYSVGIGQISSEVPQNLSASRPQDRQFILSSKKLLLSDSGFYLCAWTPSRGFSGYTFGSGTRLTVV.

This sequence joins TRBV19 and TRBJ1-1; no clear D gene. CDR1 LNHDA and CDR2 SQIVND come from the germline V gene (reference sequence). Trimming left V 4 bases short and J 2 bases short, with 8 bases between. The CDR3 length is 13 residues. As DNA, the CDR3 is TGTGCCAGTAGTACCGGGGATAACACTGAAGCTTTCTTT. It specifies CASSTGDNTEAFF. Complete variable domain (other parts from reference TRBV19 and TRBJ1-1): DGGITQSPKYLFRKEGQNVTLSCEQNLNHDAMYWYRQDPGQGLRLIYYSQIVNDFQKGDIAEGYSVSREKKESFPLTVTSAQKNPTAFYLCASSTGDNTEAFFGQGTRLTVV.

This clone was recorded only once. Other nucleotide sequences in the sample specify the same CDR3. This chain uses TRBV30 with TRBJ2-5; 8 positions agree with TRBD2. Germline-derived CDR1 and CDR2 are GTSNPN and SVGIG (reference sequence). Germline trimming cut 2 bases from V and 5 bases from J; bases unmatched to any gene: 1. The CDR3 contains 12 residues. CDR3 region: CAWSRGGETQYF. Here the CDR3 DNA reads TGTGCCTGGAGTCGGGGGGGGGAGACCCAGTACTTC.

This clone was observed once. This chain connects TRBV4-1 to TRBJ2-7, with TRBD1 matching 7 bases. V gave up 2 bases and J gave up 1 base; unmatched junction bases: 17. Per the germline V gene, CDR1 is MGHRA and CDR2 is YSYEKL. The CDR3 sequence is 19 residues long. The CDR3 DNA follows: TGCGCCAGCAGCCAAACTCTGAGGTTAGACAGGGTAGGGTCCTACGAGCAGTACTTC. As protein: CASSQTLRLDRVGSYEQYF.

The chain uses TRBV5-4 and TRBJ1-1, with 7 nucleotides matching TRBD1. The CDR3 contains 14 residues. V shed 1 base and J 0 bases; nucleotides not matched to a gene: 0. The V gene's germline CDR1 is SGHNT and CDR2 YYREEE (reference sequence). Here the CDR3 reads CASSLTGVNTEAFF. The DNA of the CDR3 is TGTGCCAGCAGCTTGACAGGGGTGAACACTGAAGCTTTCTTT.

The chain is built from TRBV19 and TRBJ1-4; a possible D gene is TRBD1 (5 bases). Trimming pared 3 bases from V and 8 bases from J, leaving 22 bases between. Per germline, CDR1 LNHDA and CDR2 SQIVND (reference sequence). The CDR3 consists of 17 residues. CDR3 nucleotides: TGTGCCAGTAGTATTGGTTCCGGGGGGACCGTAGAAGAAAAACTGTTTTTT. Its translation is CASSIGSGGTVEEKLFF. The variable domain in full, with the rest retrieved from reference TRBV19 and TRBJ1-4, is DGGITQSPKYLFRKEGQNVTLSCEQNLNHDAMYWYRQDPGQGLRLIYYSQIVNDFQKGDIAEGYSVSREKKESFPLTVTSAQKNPTAFYLCASSIGSGGTVEEKLFFGSGTQLSVL.

The chain recombines TRBV3-1 (or the pseudogene TRBV3-2) with TRBJ1-1; no definite D call. The V end lost 1 base, the J end lost 1 base, and 7 bases lay between the germline ends. The CDR3 consists of 14 residues. The V gene's germline CDR1 is LGHDT and CDR2 YNNKEL (reference sequence). DNA for the CDR3: TGTGCCAGCAGCCAAGCCGGGAGGAACACTGAAGCTTTCTTT. Its protein product is CASSQAGRNTEAFF.

V usage is TRBV21-1 and J usage is TRBJ2-4; the table's D call, TRBD1, has no DNA check behind it. TRBV21-1 counts as a pseudogene. This CDR3 has 15 amino acids. The DNA for the CDR3 is TGTGCCAGCAGCAAATATGTAGGACAGAAAAACATTCAGTACTTC. Encoded protein: CASSKYVGQKNIQYF.

The J gene is TRBJ1-1, the V gene TRBV30; 9 nucleotides align to TRBD1. The V gene end was trimmed by 3 bases and the J gene end by 1 base; junction bases not matched to a gene: 0. Per the germline V gene, CDR1 is GTSNPN and CDR2 is SVGIG (reference sequence). The CDR3 runs to 13 residues. CDR3 in DNA: TGTGCCTGGAGGGACAGGGGGAACACTGAAGCTTTCTTT. Translated, it gives CAWRDRGNTEAFF.

V is TRBV27 and J is TRBJ1-1; TRBD1 agrees at 8 bases. This CDR3 has 15 amino acids. Per germline, CDR1 MNHEY and CDR2 SMNVEV (reference sequence). Germline trimming cut 2 bases from V and 2 bases from J; bases unmatched to any gene: 4. The CDR3 region is CASSLRTGGNTEAFF. CDR3 DNA: TGTGCCAGCAGTTTACGTACAGGGGGTAACACTGAAGCTTTCTTT.

V usage is TRBV9 and J usage is TRBJ1-3; TRBD1 might be the D (5 bases). Germline V gene sequence: CDR1 SGDLS, CDR2 YYNGEE. There are 14 residues in the CDR3. Between the trimmed V and J ends, which lost 1 base and 6 bases, there was a span of 11 bases. CDR3 DNA sequence: TGTGCCAGCAGCGTACAGGGTGGTGTAAACACCATATATTTT. Its translation: CASSVQGGVNTIYF.

The chain has TRBV19 and TRBJ2-4, with TRBD1 as a possible D gene (6 bases). This CDR3 is built from 17 residues. V lost 4 bases and J lost 1, with 17 bases in between. Germline V gives CDR1 LNHDA, CDR2 SQIVND (reference sequence). The CDR3 DNA follows: TGTGCCAGTAGTACGATGGGGACACCAGGGGCCAAAAACATTCAGTACTTC. It yields the protein CASSTMGTPGAKNIQYF.

The CDR3 loop reads CASSLIQGSWGNTIYF. The CDR3 DNA reads TGTGCCAGCAGCTTAATCCAGGGATCGTGGGGAAACACCATATATTTT. The chain couples TRBV11-2 to TRBJ1-3; weak D call: TRBD1 (5 bases). Trimming stripped 2 bases from V and 4 bases from J, with 15 bases between. CDR1 is SGHAT and CDR2 is FQNNGV in the germline V gene. This CDR3 has 16 amino acids.